Detailed here is one T cell receptor beta chain. These data are taken from a study of T cells expressing NK-cell markers. Study details: From sorted CD3+CD56+NKG2C+, CD3+CD56+NKG2C- and CD3+CD56-NKG2C+ T cells came the TCR beta repertoires. Sequenced donors, eight in total, included seven who were HCMV-seropositive and one who was seronegative.

As the method of synthesis, 5'RACE template switching with UMIs yielded TCR beta cDNA. Reanalyzing the 5' RACE reads, TCRdb keeps one entry per CDR3 protein, without DNA. In total, the table holds 300,000 to 500,000 distinct CDR3 sequences. Germline CDR1 reads LGHDT; CDR2 reads YNNKEL (reference sequence). The CDR3 extends over 14 amino acids. Sequenced material: blood T cells: a sorted CD56 or NKG2C T cell subset, CD4+ or CD8+ T cells, or bulk PBMC T cells (not recorded which). This TCR derives from a woman in her fifties or sixties in good health. V usage is TRBV3-1 and J usage is TRBJ2-2; with no DNA, the TCRdb D assignment of TRBD2 cannot be verified. The chain's CDR3 is CASRLAGETGELFF.